The 29 T cell receptor beta chains below were found in one sample sequenced in a study of T-cell reconstitution after alpha-beta-depleted transplantation in children. It was with unique molecular identifiers that the TCRbeta library was prepared. TCRdb itself ran the PCR reads through MiXCR, one entry per CDR3 protein. The data contain roughly 420,000 distinct CDR3 sequences, 15% to 20% of them seen just once; the ten biggest clones take up approximately 29%. This specimen consisted of PBMCs, mostly from graft donor cells, obtained 360 days after TCRalphabeta/CD19-depleted stem cell transplant. These receptors were obtained from a boy under three years old who had a stem cell transplant for Wiskott-Aldrich syndrome, so the T cells may come from the graft donor.

Only a few counts were recorded for this clonotype. J is TRBJ1-1 and V is TRBV29-1; TRBD1 aligns across 7 bases. V shed 7 bases and J 3 bases; nucleotides not matched to a gene: 14. This CDR3 is 15 amino acids long. Germline CDR1 and CDR2: SQVTM and ANQGSEA. In nucleotides, the CDR3 is TGCAGCGCCACGGTGGCAGGGGGTGTCGACACTGAAGCTTTCTTT. Its translation is CSATVAGGVDTEAFF.

This clonotype was found many times. The chain links TRBV28 to TRBJ2-1, with D possibly TRBD1 on 6 matching bases. Germline-derived CDR1 and CDR2 are MDHEN and SYDVKM. V was cut by 2 bases and J by 5 bases, with 10 bases left in between. The CDR3 covers 14 residues. The chain's CDR3 is CASSLDRRDNEQFF. The CDR3 DNA follows: TGTGCCAGCAGTTTAGACAGGCGGGACAATGAGCAGTTCTTC.

The chain links TRBV2 to TRBJ2-1; D unresolved. The CDR3 spans 12 residues. The ends were cut back, 5 bases at V and 6 bases at J, with 8 bases in the middle. Germline assignment: CDR1 SNHLY and CDR2 FYNNEI. CDR3 DNA: TGTGCCAGCAGTCTAGATCGCAATGAGCAGTTCTTC. This codes for CASSLDRNEQFF.

The rearrangement joins TRBV5-1 to TRBJ2-2; D is ambiguous. Germline values: CDR1 SGHRS, CDR2 YFSETQ. With 5 bases removed from V and 6 bases from J, the gap between germline ends came to 14 bases. This CDR3 region has 14 residues. The CDR3 DNA is TGCGCCAGCAGTTCCAAAGTGTTGGCCGGGGAGCTGTTTTTT. Translating it yields CASSSKVLAGELFF.

This sequence joins TRBV6-4 and TRBJ2-1; D is unclear. V was cut by 5 bases and J by 4 bases, with 12 bases left in between. This CDR3 has 14 amino acids. The V gene's germline CDR1 is MRHNA and CDR2 SNTAGT. CDR3 in amino acids: CASSTEDGYNEQFF. In nucleotides, the CDR3 is TGTGCCAGCAGTACCGAAGACGGATACAATGAGCAGTTCTTC.

A few counts support this clonotype. V gene TRBV27 combines with J gene TRBJ2-2; 8 bases match TRBD2. This CDR3 contains 16 residues. V trimming: 5 bases; J trimming: 7 bases; junction bases outside the gene matches: 12. Germline V lookup: CDR1 MNHEY, CDR2 SMNVEV (reference sequence). CDR3 region: CASSQRLTSVGGELFF. CDR3 DNA: TGTGCCAGCAGTCAACGACTGACTAGCGTTGGCGGGGAGCTGTTTTTT.

This clonotype was counted only a few times. The rearrangement links TRBV20-1 to TRBJ2-3, with D uncertain. CDR1 DFQATT and CDR2 SNEGSKA come from the germline V gene (reference sequence). Trimming removed 0 bases at V and 2 bases at J, with 3 bases between. CDR3 length equals 12 residues. CDR3 sequence (DNA): TGCAGTGCTAGAGAATTCACAGATACGCAGTATTTT. This encodes CSAREFTDTQYF.

A few counts support this clonotype. This rearrangement joins TRBV7-9 to TRBJ2-1; 10 bases are shared with TRBD2. V lost 6 bases and J lost 7; bases outside the gene matches: 9. The CDR3 extends over 15 amino acids. Germline assignment: CDR1 SEHNR and CDR2 FQNEAQ (reference sequence). This chain's CDR3 is CASSRLAGERNEQFF. CDR3 coding DNA: TGTGCCAGCAGTCGGCTAGCGGGAGAAAGGAATGAGCAGTTCTTC.

The V gene is TRBV9, the J gene TRBJ2-1, with 10 bases identical to TRBD2. Germline assignment: CDR1 SGDLS and CDR2 YYNGEE. The J segment lost 2 bases and the V segment lost 4 bases, leaving 6 bases of the junction unmatched. The CDR3 is made up of 16 amino acids. The CDR3 protein is CASSPSGSGTYNEQFF. Here the CDR3 DNA reads TGTGCCAGCAGCCCTAGCGGGAGTGGTACCTACAATGAGCAGTTCTTC. The full variable domain, completed using reference TRBV9 and TRBJ2-1, is DSGVTQTPKHLITATGQRVTLRCSPRSGDLSVYWYQQSLDQGLQFLIQYYNGEERAKGNILERFSAQQFPDLHSELNLSSLELGDSALYFCASSPSGSGTYNEQFFGPGTRLTVL.

This clonotype has a handful of counts. CDR3 DNA: TGCGCCAGCAGCCAAGATTACAGGGGAGGATGGCCCCAGCATTTT. It encodes CASSQDYRGGWPQHF. The chain links TRBV4-3 to TRBJ1-5, with TRBD1 matching 7 bases. The CDR3 loop spans 15 amino acids. The junction had 8 bases not matched to a gene; V was cut back by 0 bases and J by 9 bases. The germline CDR1 and CDR2 sequences are LGHNA and YSLEER.

This clonotype was seen only a few times. This chain links TRBV5-1 with TRBJ2-7, with 11 bases lining up with TRBD2. Losses at the gene ends were 0 bases for V and 4 bases for J; bases not matched to a gene: 6. Germline CDR1 and CDR2: SGHRS and YFSETQ. The CDR3 loop spans 16 amino acids. The CDR3 DNA follows: TGCGCCAGCAGCTTGGTGGTACTAGCGGGGGATTACGAGCAGTACTTC. Translation gives CASSLVVLAGDYEQYF.

This clonotype was counted a few times. The rearrangement uses TRBV29-1 and TRBJ2-3, with a weak D call TRBD2 (5 bases). CDR1 and CDR2 from the germline V gene are SQVTM and ANQGSEA. V was clipped by 4 bases and J by 1 base, with 6 bases between them. There are 12 residues in the CDR3. The CDR3 here is CSVAEGTDTQYF. Written as DNA, the CDR3 is TGCAGCGTTGCGGAGGGCACAGATACGCAGTATTTT.

This clonotype was found a few times. The V gene is TRBV5-1, the J gene TRBJ2-2, with 10 bases that match TRBD2. Germline CDR1 and CDR2: SGHRS and YFSETQ. This CDR3 spans 15 amino acids. With V trimmed by 4 bases and J by 4 bases, 4 bases remained unmatched. This CDR3 is CASSRSGGGTGELFF. The CDR3 DNA reads as TGCGCCAGCAGCCGAAGCGGGGGGGGCACCGGGGAGCTGTTTTTT.

This clonotype was recorded a few times. V is TRBV20-1 and J is TRBJ1-6; no reliable D call. The CDR3 totals 16 residues. V was trimmed by 0 bases and J by 9 bases, leaving 18 bases between them. Germline CDR1 DFQATT, CDR2 SNEGSKA (reference sequence). CDR3 nucleotide sequence: TGCAGTGCTAGAGATAGGTCGGAGGTGGTGATTTCACCCCTCCACTTT. Translating gives CSARDRSEVVISPLHF.

This chain joins TRBV20-1 and TRBJ2-6; no reliable D call. This CDR3 is 17 amino acids long. CDR1 and CDR2 (germline): DFQATT, SNEGSKA (reference sequence). V lost 0 bases and J 2 bases, leaving 14 bases between the germline ends. In DNA form, the CDR3 reads TGCAGTGCTAGAGACCTCAAACATAAACCTGGGGCCAACGTCCTGACTTTC. Protein product: CSARDLKHKPGANVLTF.

This clonotype has a handful of counts. This sequence joins TRBV4-3 and TRBJ2-7, with 9 bases fitting TRBD2. Trimming at V came to 1 base and at J to 3 bases, leaving 7 bases not matched to a gene. This CDR3 has 16 amino acids. CDR1 is LGHNA, CDR2 YSLEER, per germline. This CDR3 is CASSQAFASGIYEQYF. The DNA of the CDR3 is TGCGCCAGCAGCCAAGCGTTCGCTAGCGGGATCTACGAGCAGTACTTC.

This clonotype was counted between two and nine times. This rearrangement joins TRBV18 to TRBJ2-7, with 11 bases lining up with TRBD1. Germline trimming cut 2 bases from V and 0 bases from J; bases unmatched to any gene: 3. This CDR3 is built from 16 residues. CDR1 and CDR2 (germline): KGHSH, LQKENI. The CDR3 nucleotides are TGTGCCAGCTCACCAGGGACAGGGGGAGGCTCCTACGAGCAGTACTTC. Its protein is CASSPGTGGGSYEQYF.

There are a few counts of this clonotype. The chain recombines TRBV9 with TRBJ2-7; 9 nucleotides agree with TRBD1. CDR1 is SGDLS and CDR2 is YYNGEE in the germline V gene. This CDR3 region has 14 residues. V trimming: 0 bases; J trimming: 3 bases; junction bases outside the gene matches: 1. This CDR3 is CASSVGDRDYEQYF. As DNA, the CDR3 is TGTGCCAGCAGCGTAGGGGACAGGGACTACGAGCAGTACTTC.

The chain recombines TRBV5-1 with TRBJ2-1; D possibly corresponds to TRBD1 (6 bases). The CDR3 consists of 17 residues. The ends were cut back, 1 base at V and 2 bases at J, with 16 bases in the middle. CDR1 is SGHRS and CDR2 is YFSETQ in the germline V gene. CDR3 nucleotide sequence: TGCGCCAGCAGCTTGCCAGAAGGGGGTAGGGCCTACAATGAGCAGTTCTTC. This encodes CASSLPEGGRAYNEQFF.

This chain joins TRBV29-1 and TRBJ2-1; tentatively, D is TRBD2 (7 bases). Per germline, CDR1 SQVTM and CDR2 ANQGSEA. CDR3 size: 12 residues. Trimming removed 6 bases at V and 9 bases at J, with 15 bases between. The CDR3 DNA reads TGCAGCGTGTACGGGGGGCGCAGTGAGCAGTTCTTC. This sequence encodes CSVYGGRSEQFF.

This clonotype showed up just a few times. The chain recombines TRBV29-1 with TRBJ2-1; D call uncertain. Germline V gene lookup returns CDR1 SQVTM and CDR2 ANQGSEA. The V and J ends lost 3 bases and 5 bases respectively, with 5 bases between them. The CDR3 length is 11 residues. CDR3 in DNA: TGCAGCGTTGAGGCAAACAATGAGCAGTTCTTC. Amino acids: CSVEANNEQFF.

The chain has TRBV11-2 and TRBJ2-3; tentative D call: TRBD1 (5 bases). CDR1 and CDR2 (germline): SGHAT, FQNNGV. The CDR3 is 18 residues long. Trimming cost V 0 bases and J 2 bases, with 18 bases left between them. The CDR3 DNA reads TGTGCCAGCAGCTTAGACGGCAGGAAGACAGCTCCCACAGATACGCAGTATTTT. It specifies CASSLDGRKTAPTDTQYF.

This clonotype has ten or more counts. The gene calls are TRBV29-1 and TRBJ1-2; TRBD1 agrees at 7 bases. Germline-derived CDR1 and CDR2 are SQVTM and ANQGSEA. Trimming removed 4 bases from V and 9 bases from J; junction bases left unmatched: 5. The CDR3 is made up of 11 amino acids. The chain's CDR3 is CSVAQGQSYTF. CDR3 bases: TGCAGCGTTGCACAGGGACAGAGCTACACCTTC.

The V call is TRBV5-1, the J call TRBJ2-3; D may be TRBD2 (5 bases). The ends were cut back, 4 bases at V and 1 base at J, with 28 bases in the middle. Germline CDR1 and CDR2: SGHRS and YFSETQ. This CDR3 region has 20 residues. In DNA, the CDR3 is TGCGCCAGCAGCCCCTTAAACCGGATTAGAGCGGTGGGAGGCACAGATACGCAGTATTTT. Its protein is CASSPLNRIRAVGGTDTQYF.

This chain connects TRBV12-3 or TRBV12-4 to TRBJ2-2, with D hard to call. Trimming took off 3 bases at V and 6 bases at J, with 11 bases between the two ends. The CDR3 consists of 14 residues. The CDR3 DNA follows: TGTGCCAGCAGTTTTCCACCGCGGTCCGGGGAGCTGTTTTTT. As protein: CASSFPPRSGELFF.

This clonotype was counted between two and nine times. The chain has TRBV5-5 and TRBJ2-7; D uncertain. This CDR3 has 13 residues. V gave up 1 base and J gave up 2 bases, with 7 bases separating them. The germline V gene encodes CDR1 SGHKS and CDR2 YYEKEE (reference sequence). CDR3: CASSLHSPYEQYF. DNA of the CDR3: TGTGCCAGCAGCTTGCACAGTCCCTACGAGCAGTACTTC.

This clonotype came up a few times. This chain connects TRBV20-1 to TRBJ2-7; the match to TRBD2 covers 11 bases. J was trimmed by 7 bases and V by 5 bases; bases with no gene match: 10. CDR3 length: 14 residues. Germline lookup yields CDR1 DFQATT and CDR2 SNEGSKA (reference sequence). CDR3 protein: CSARPGTSGSEQYF. CDR3 in DNA: TGCAGTGCTCGTCCAGGGACTAGCGGTTCTGAGCAGTACTTC.

The table lists this clonotype with a few counts. V gene TRBV20-1 combines with J gene TRBJ2-3; TRBD2 matches 11 bases. The CDR3 consists of 15 residues. Germline V gene lookup returns CDR1 DFQATT and CDR2 SNEGSKA (reference sequence). After removal of 4 bases from V and 5 bases from J, the junction contained 8 bases not matched to a gene. The CDR3 coding sequence is TGCAGTGCTAATATACTAGCGGGAGCACGAGATACGCAGTATTTT. Encoded protein: CSANILAGARDTQYF.

Comment on this clonotype: The junction and the germline gene differ at one end; a read error may be behind it. The chain employs TRBV18 and TRBJ2-1; 7 positions match TRBD2. Per the germline V gene, CDR1 is KGHSH and CDR2 is LQKENI. The CDR3 totals 14 residues. The CDR3 region is CASPPIGGRNEQFF. The CDR3 nucleotides are TGTGCCAGCCCACCAATCGGGGGGAGGAATGAGCAGTTCTTC.